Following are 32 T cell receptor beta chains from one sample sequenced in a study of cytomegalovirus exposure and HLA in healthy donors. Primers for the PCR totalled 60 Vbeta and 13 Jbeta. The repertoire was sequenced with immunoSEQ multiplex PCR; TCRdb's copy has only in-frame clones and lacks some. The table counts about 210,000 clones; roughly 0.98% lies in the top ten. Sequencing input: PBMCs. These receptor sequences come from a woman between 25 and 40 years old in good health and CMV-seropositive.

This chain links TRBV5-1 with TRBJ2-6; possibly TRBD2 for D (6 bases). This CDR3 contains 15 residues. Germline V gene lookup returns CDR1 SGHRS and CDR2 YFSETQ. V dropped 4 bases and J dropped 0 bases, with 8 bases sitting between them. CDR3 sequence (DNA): TGCGCCAGCAGCCACGGGAGCTCTGGGGCCAACGTCCTGACTTTC. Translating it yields CASSHGSSGANVLTF.

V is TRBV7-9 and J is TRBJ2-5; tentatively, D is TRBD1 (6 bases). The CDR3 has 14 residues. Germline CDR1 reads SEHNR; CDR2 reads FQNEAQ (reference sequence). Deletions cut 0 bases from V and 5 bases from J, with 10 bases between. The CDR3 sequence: CASSLATGLETQYF. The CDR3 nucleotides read TGTGCCAGCAGCTTAGCCACAGGGCTTGAGACCCAGTACTTC.

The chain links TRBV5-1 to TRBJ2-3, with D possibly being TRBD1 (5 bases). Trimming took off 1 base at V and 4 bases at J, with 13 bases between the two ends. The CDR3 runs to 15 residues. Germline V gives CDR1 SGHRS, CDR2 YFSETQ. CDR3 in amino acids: CASSLWPGQADTQYF. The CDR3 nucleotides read TGCGCCAGCAGCTTGTGGCCAGGGCAGGCAGATACGCAGTATTTT.

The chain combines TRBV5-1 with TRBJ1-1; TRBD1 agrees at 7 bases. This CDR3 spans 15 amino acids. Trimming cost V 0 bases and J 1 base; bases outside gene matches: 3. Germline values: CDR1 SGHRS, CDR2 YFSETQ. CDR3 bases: TGCGCCAGCAGCTTGGAGGGACAGCCGAACACTGAAGCTTTCTTT. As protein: CASSLEGQPNTEAFF.

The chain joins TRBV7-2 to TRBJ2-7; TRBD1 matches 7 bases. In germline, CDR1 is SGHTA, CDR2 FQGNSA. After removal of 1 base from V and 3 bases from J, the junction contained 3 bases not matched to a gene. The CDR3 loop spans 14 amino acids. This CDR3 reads CASSLDAGGYEQYF. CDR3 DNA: TGTGCCAGCAGCTTAGACGCAGGGGGCTACGAGCAGTACTTC.

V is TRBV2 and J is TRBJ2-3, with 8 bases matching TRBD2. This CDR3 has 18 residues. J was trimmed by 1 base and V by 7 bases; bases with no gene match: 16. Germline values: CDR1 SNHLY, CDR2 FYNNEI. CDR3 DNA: TGTGCCAGCACCCTGACGTACGGGGGGGCCTTTGGCACAGATACGCAGTATTTT. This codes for CASTLTYGGAFGTDTQYF.

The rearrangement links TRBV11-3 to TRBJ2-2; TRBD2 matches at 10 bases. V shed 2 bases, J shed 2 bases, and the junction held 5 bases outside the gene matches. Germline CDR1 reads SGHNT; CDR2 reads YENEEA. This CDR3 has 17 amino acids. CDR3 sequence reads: CASSLRRTSGNTGELFF. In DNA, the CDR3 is TGTGCCAGCAGCTTACGAAGGACTAGCGGAAACACCGGGGAGCTGTTTTTT.

The CDR3 reads CASRKDMSYEQYF. The CDR3 DNA reads as TGTGCCAGCAGAAAGGACATGTCCTACGAGCAGTACTTC. This chain connects TRBV7-2 to TRBJ2-7, with D perhaps TRBD1 (5 bases). This CDR3 spans 13 amino acids. The V end was cut by 6 bases, the J end by 1 base, with 10 bases between. Germline V gives CDR1 SGHTA, CDR2 FQGNSA.

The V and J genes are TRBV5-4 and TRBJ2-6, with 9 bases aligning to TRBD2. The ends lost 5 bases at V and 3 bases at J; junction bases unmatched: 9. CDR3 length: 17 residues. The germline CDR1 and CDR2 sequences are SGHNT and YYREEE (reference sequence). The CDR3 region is CASSPRRGGGGANVLTF. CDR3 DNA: TGTGCCAGCAGTCCAAGGCGGGGGGGAGGTGGGGCCAACGTCCTGACTTTC.

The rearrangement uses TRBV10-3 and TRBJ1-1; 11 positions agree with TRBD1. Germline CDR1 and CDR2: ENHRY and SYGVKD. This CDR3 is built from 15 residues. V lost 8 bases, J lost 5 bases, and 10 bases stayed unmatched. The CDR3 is CAIGGQGAIRTEAFF. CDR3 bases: TGTGCCATCGGAGGACAGGGGGCTATTCGGACTGAAGCTTTCTTT.

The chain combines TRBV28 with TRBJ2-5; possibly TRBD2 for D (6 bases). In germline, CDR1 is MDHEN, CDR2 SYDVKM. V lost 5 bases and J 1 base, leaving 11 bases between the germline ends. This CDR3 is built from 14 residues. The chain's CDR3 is CASSPGGTQETQYF. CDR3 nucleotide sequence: TGTGCCAGCAGTCCCGGCGGGACCCAAGAGACCCAGTACTTC.

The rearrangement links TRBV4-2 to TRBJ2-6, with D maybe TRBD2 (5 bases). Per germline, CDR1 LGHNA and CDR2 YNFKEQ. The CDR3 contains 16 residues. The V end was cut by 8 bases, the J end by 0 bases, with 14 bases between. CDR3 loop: CASGGLILSGANVLTF. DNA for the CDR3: TGTGCCAGCGGCGGACTGATCCTCTCTGGGGCCAACGTCCTGACTTTC.

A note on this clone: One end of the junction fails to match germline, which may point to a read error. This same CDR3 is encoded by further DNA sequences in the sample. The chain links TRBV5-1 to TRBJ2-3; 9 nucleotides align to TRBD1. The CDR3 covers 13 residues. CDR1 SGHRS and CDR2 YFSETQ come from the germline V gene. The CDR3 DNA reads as TGCGCCAGCAGAACAGGGGGCACTGATACGCAGTATTTT. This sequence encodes CASRTGGTDTQYF.

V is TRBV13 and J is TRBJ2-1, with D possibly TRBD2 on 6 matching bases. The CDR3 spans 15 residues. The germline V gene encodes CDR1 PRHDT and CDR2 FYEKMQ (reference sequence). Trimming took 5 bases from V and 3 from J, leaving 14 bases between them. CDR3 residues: CASSIVGGFYNEQFF. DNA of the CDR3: TGTGCCAGCAGCATTGTTGGGGGGTTCTACAATGAGCAGTTCTTC.

Written as DNA, the CDR3 is TGTGCCAGCAGGGGACAGGGCGACCACACAGATACGCAGTATTTT. This translates into CASRGQGDHTDTQYF. The chain is built from TRBV25-1 and TRBJ2-3, with 9 bases that match TRBD1. Germline assignment: CDR1 MGHDK and CDR2 SYGVNS. With 6 bases clipped from V and 2 bases from J, the junction kept 6 bases outside the gene matches. The length of the CDR3 is 15 residues.

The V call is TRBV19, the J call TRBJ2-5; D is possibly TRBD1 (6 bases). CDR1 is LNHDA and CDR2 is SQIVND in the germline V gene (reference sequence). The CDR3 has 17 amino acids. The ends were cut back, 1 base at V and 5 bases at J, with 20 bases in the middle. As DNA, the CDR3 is TGTGCCAGTAGTATAGGCCCCAGGGGCCAATCTCGGGAGACCCAGTACTTC. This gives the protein CASSIGPRGQSRETQYF.

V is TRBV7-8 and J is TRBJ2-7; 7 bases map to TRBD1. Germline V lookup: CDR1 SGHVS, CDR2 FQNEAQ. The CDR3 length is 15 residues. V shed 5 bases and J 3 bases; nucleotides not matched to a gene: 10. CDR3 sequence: CASSAQGTVFYEQYF. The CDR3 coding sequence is TGTGCCAGCAGCGCACAAGGGACAGTCTTCTACGAGCAGTACTTC.

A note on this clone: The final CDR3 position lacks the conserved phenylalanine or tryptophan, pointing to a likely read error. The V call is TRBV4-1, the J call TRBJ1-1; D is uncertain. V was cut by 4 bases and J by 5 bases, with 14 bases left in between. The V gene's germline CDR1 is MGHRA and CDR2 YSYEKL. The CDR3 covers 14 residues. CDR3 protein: CASSRGNFLTEAFL. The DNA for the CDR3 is TGCGCCAGCAGCCGAGGGAACTTCTTGACTGAAGCTTTCCTT.

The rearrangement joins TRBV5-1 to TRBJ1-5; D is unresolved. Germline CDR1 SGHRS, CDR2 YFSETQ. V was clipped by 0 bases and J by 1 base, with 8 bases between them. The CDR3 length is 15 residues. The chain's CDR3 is CASSLGAESNQPQHF. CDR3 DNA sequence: TGCGCCAGCAGCTTGGGAGCGGAGAGCAATCAGCCCCAGCATTTT. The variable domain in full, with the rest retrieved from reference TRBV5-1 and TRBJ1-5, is KAGVTQTPRYLIKTRGQQVTLSCSPISGHRSVSWYQQTPGQGLQFLFEYFSETQRNKGNFPGRFSGRQFSNSRSEMNVSTLELGDSALYLCASSLGAESNQPQHFGDGTRLSIL.

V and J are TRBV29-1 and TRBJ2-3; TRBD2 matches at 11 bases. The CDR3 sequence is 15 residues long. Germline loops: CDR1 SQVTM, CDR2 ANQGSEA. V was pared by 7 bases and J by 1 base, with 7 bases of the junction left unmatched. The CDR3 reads CSGQLAGGGTDTQYF. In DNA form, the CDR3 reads TGCAGCGGCCAGCTAGCGGGGGGTGGCACAGATACGCAGTATTTT.

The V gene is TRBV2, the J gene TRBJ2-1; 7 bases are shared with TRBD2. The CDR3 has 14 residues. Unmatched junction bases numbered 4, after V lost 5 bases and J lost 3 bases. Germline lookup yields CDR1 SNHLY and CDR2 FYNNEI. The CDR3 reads CASSSGENYNEQFF. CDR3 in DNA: TGTGCCAGCAGTAGCGGGGAAAACTACAATGAGCAGTTCTTC. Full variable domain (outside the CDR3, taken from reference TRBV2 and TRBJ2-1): EPEVTQTPSHQVTQMGQEVILRCVPISNHLYFYWYRQILGQKVEFLVSFYNNEISEKSEIFDDQFSVERPDGSNFTLKIRSTKLEDSAMYFCASSSGENYNEQFFGPGTRLTVL.

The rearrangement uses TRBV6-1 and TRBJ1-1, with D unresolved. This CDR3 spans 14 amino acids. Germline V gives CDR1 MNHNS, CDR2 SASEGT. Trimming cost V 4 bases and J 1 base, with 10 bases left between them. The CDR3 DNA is TGTGCCAGCAGTGGTTGGGCCTCGAACACTGAAGCTTTCTTT. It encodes CASSGWASNTEAFF.

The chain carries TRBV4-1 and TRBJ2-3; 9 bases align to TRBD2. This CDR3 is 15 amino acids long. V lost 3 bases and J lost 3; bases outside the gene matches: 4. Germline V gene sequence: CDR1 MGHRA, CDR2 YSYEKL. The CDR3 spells CASSHPSGETDTQYF. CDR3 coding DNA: TGCGCCAGCAGCCACCCTAGCGGGGAGACAGATACGCAGTATTTT.

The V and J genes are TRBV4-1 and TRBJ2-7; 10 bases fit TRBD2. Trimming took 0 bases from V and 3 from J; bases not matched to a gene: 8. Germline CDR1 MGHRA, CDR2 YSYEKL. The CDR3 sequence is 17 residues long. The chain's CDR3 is CASSQDPSGGFLYEQYF. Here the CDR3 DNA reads TGCGCCAGCAGCCAAGATCCTAGCGGGGGATTCCTCTACGAGCAGTACTTC.

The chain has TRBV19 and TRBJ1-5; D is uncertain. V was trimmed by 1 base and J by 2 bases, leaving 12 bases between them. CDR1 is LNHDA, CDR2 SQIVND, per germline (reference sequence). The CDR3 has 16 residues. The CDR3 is CASSIGLYPGNQPQHF. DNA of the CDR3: TGTGCCAGTAGTATAGGGCTTTATCCCGGCAATCAGCCCCAGCATTTT.

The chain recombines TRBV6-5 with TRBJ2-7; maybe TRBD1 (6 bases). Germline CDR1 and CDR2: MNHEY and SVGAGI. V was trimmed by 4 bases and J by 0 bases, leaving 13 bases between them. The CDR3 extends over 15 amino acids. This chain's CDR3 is CASSSPRQVSYEQYF. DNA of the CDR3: TGTGCCAGCAGTTCCCCGAGACAGGTCTCCTACGAGCAGTACTTC.

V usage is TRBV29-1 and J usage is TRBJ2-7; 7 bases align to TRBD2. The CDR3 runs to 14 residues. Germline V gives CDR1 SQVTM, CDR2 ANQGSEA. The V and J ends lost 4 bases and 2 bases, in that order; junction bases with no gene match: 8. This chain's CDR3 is CSVAGAGITYEQYF. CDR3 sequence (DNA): TGCAGCGTTGCGGGAGCGGGAATCACCTACGAGCAGTACTTC.

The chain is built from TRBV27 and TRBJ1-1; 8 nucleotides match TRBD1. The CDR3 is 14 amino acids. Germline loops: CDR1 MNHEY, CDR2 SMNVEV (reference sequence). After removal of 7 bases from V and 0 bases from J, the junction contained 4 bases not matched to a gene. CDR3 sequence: CASNPGGMNTEAFF. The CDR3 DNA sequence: TGTGCCAGCAACCCAGGGGGCATGAACACTGAAGCTTTCTTT.

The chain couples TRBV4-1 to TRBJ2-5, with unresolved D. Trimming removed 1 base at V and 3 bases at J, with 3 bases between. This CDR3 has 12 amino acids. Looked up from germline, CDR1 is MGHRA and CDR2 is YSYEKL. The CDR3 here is CASSQGEETQYF. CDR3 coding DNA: TGCGCCAGCAGCCAAGGAGAAGAGACCCAGTACTTC.

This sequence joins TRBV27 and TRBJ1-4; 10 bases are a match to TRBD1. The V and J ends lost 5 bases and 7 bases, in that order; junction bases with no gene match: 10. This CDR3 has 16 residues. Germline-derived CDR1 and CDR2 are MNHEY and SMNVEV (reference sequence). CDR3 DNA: TGTGCCAGCAGTCTCAATGCGCGGGACAGGGGTGAAAAACTGTTTTTT. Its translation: CASSLNARDRGEKLFF.

The CDR3 coding sequence is TGTGCCAGCTCACCACCGACATTAATGGCAAACACTGAAGCTTTCTTT. Translation gives CASSPPTLMANTEAFF. The gene calls are TRBV18 and TRBJ1-1; D gene unclear. Germline values: CDR1 KGHSH, CDR2 LQKENI. The CDR3 covers 16 residues. The V and J ends lost 0 bases and 2 bases respectively, with 13 bases between them. The entire variable domain, with the rest obtained from reference TRBV18 and TRBJ1-1, is as follows: NAGVMQNPRHLVRRRGQEARLRCSPMKGHSHVYWYRQLPEEGLKFMVYLQKENIIDESGMPKERFSAEFPKEGPSILRIQQVVRGDSAAYFCASSPPTLMANTEAFFGQGTRLTVV.

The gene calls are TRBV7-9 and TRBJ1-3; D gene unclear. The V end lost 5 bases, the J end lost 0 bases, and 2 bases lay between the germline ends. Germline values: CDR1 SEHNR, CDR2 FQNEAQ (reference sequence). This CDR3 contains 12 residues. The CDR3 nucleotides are TGTGCCAGCAGCCACTCTGGAAACACCATATATTTT. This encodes CASSHSGNTIYF.